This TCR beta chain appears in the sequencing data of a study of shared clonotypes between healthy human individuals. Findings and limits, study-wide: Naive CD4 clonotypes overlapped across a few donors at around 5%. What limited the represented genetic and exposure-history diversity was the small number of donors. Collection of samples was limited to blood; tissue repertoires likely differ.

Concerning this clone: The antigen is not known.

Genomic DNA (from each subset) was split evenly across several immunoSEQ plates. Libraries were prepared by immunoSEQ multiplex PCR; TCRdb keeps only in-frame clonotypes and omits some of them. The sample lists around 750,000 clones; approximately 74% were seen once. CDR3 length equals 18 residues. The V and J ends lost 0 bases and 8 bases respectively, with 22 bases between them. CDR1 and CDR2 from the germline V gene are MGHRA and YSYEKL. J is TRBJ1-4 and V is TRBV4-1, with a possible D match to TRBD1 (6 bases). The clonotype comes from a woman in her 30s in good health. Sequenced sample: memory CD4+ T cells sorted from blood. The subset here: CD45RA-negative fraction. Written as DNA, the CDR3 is TGCGCCAGCAGCCAAGAAGGTGTCGTAGGGGGGTTCAGAGAAAAACTGTTTTTT. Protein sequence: CASSQEGVVGGFREKLFF.